A selection of T cell receptor beta chains follows, all from one sample in a study of blood T cell repertoires in COVID-19. The method was immunoSEQ multiplex PCR; TCRdb's version includes in-frame clones alone and lacks a portion of them. Of roughly 400,000 clones in the sample, about 89% were seen once. Sequencing used peripheral blood. The receptors shown here come from a woman aged 55-69 years with COVID-19, enrolled during active disease. CDR3s include the opening cysteine and the closing phenylalanine or tryptophan. Each record gives: D gene, V gene, clone size, J gene, CDR3 protein, CDR3 DNA. The D gene is left open where the match is weak. For some rows the clone size is stated as once, few or many, or as a class when expanded; others skip it.

D gene: NA; V gene: TRBV5-5; clone size: NA; J gene: TRBJ2-3; CDR3 protein: CASSLWASTDTQYF; CDR3 DNA: TGTGCCAGCAGCTTGTGGGCTAGCACAGATACGCAGTATTTT
D gene: TRBD1; V gene: TRBV9; clone size: once; J gene: TRBJ1-1; CDR3 protein: CASSNGQGGGTEAFF; CDR3 DNA: TGTGCCAGCAGCAACGGACAGGGAGGCGGCACTGAAGCTTTCTTT
D gene: NA; V gene: TRBV4-1; clone size: NA; J gene: TRBJ1-1; CDR3 protein: CASSQGANTEAFF; CDR3 DNA: TGCGCCAGCAGCCAGGGGGCCAACACTGAAGCTTTCTTT
D gene: NA; V gene: TRBV3-1/TRBV3-2; clone size: NA; J gene: TRBJ2-6; CDR3 protein: CASSQAGLSGANVLTF; CDR3 DNA: TGTGCCAGCAGCCAAGCAGGGCTGAGCGGGGCCAACGTCCTGACTTTC
D gene: TRBD1; V gene: TRBV27; clone size: few; J gene: TRBJ1-5; CDR3 protein: CASSSYALDRGSQPQHF; CDR3 DNA: TGTGCCAGCAGTTCCTACGCCTTGGACAGGGGGAGTCAGCCCCAGCATTTT
D gene: NA; V gene: TRBV18; clone size: NA; J gene: TRBJ1-1; CDR3 protein: CASSPGRTEAFF; CDR3 DNA: TGTGCCAGCTCACCGGGCAGGACTGAAGCTTTCTTT
D gene: NA; V gene: TRBV18; clone size: NA; J gene: TRBJ1-3; CDR3 protein: CASSPEGSGNTIYF; CDR3 DNA: TGTGCCAGCTCACCGGAGGGATCTGGAAACACCATATATTTT
D gene: NA; V gene: TRBV30; clone size: few; J gene: TRBJ1-2; CDR3 protein: CAWSEGSGWIYGYTF; CDR3 DNA: TGTGCCTGGAGTGAAGGGTCGGGATGGATTTATGGCTACACCTTC
D gene: NA; V gene: TRBV19; clone size: NA; J gene: TRBJ1-2; CDR3 protein: CASSIGRGTDYGYTF; CDR3 DNA: TGTGCCAGTAGTATAGGGCGGGGGACTGACTATGGCTACACCTTC
D gene: NA; V gene: TRBV19; clone size: NA; J gene: TRBJ1-4; CDR3 protein: CASSTRGLDWFF; CDR3 DNA: TGTGCCAGTAGTACCAGGGGCCTTGACTGGTTTTTT
D gene: TRBD1; V gene: TRBV5-6; clone size: NA; J gene: TRBJ2-5; CDR3 protein: CASSSIYRQGETQYF; CDR3 DNA: TGTGCCAGCAGCTCAATCTACAGACAGGGAGAGACCCAGTACTTC
D gene: NA; V gene: TRBV5-8; clone size: NA; J gene: TRBJ1-1; CDR3 protein: CASSPGTGRAFF; CDR3 DNA: TGTGCCAGCAGCCCAGGAACAGGGAGAGCTTTCTTT
D gene: TRBD2; V gene: TRBV4-2; clone size: NA; J gene: TRBJ2-7; CDR3 protein: CASSYTSGGTYEQYF; CDR3 DNA: TGTGCCAGCAGCTACACTAGCGGGGGGACTTACGAGCAGTACTTC
D gene: NA; V gene: TRBV6-5; clone size: NA; J gene: TRBJ1-4; CDR3 protein: CASSYSIYSINEKLFF; CDR3 DNA: TGTGCCAGCAGTTACTCGATCTACAGCATTAATGAAAAACTGTTTTTT
D gene: TRBD1; V gene: TRBV25-1; clone size: NA; J gene: TRBJ2-7; CDR3 protein: CASSPGQGSYEQYF; CDR3 DNA: TGTGCCAGCAGCCCCGGACAGGGATCCTACGAGCAGTACTTC
D gene: TRBD1; V gene: TRBV7-9; clone size: NA; J gene: TRBJ2-7; CDR3 protein: CASSSVPGQGLGGEQYF; CDR3 DNA: TGTGCCAGCAGCTCGGTCCCGGGACAGGGTCTGGGGGGCGAGCAGTACTTC
D gene: TRBD1; V gene: TRBV9; clone size: NA; J gene: TRBJ2-7; CDR3 protein: CASSVGTGGAYEQYF; CDR3 DNA: TGTGCCAGCAGCGTAGGGACAGGGGGCGCCTACGAGCAGTACTTC
D gene: TRBD1; V gene: TRBV2; clone size: NA; J gene: TRBJ2-1; CDR3 protein: CASRGATGNYNEQFF; CDR3 DNA: TGTGCCAGCAGGGGGGCGACAGGGAACTACAATGAGCAGTTCTTC
D gene: TRBD1; V gene: TRBV11-2; clone size: NA; J gene: TRBJ1-2; CDR3 protein: CASSRTGVDNGYTF; CDR3 DNA: TGTGCCAGCAGTCGTACAGGGGTGGATAATGGCTACACCTTC
D gene: TRBD1; V gene: TRBV5-1; clone size: once; J gene: TRBJ1-5; CDR3 protein: CASSLGQGAIQPQHF; CDR3 DNA: TGCGCCAGCAGCTTGGGGCAGGGGGCCATTCAGCCCCAGCATTTT
D gene: NA; V gene: TRBV18; clone size: NA; J gene: TRBJ2-3; CDR3 protein: CASSPPVSRVTDTQYF; CDR3 DNA: TGTGCCAGCTCACCACCAGTGTCCAGGGTCACAGATACGCAGTATTTT
D gene: NA; V gene: TRBV5-4; clone size: NA; J gene: TRBJ2-3; CDR3 protein: CASSLARTDTQYF; CDR3 DNA: TGTGCCAGCAGCTTGGCTAGGACAGATACGCAGTATTTT
D gene: TRBD1; V gene: TRBV6-6; clone size: NA; J gene: TRBJ1-2; CDR3 protein: CASMTGTNSYGYTF; CDR3 DNA: TGTGCCAGCATGACAGGGACCAACTCCTATGGCTACACCTTC
D gene: NA; V gene: TRBV2; clone size: NA; J gene: TRBJ2-3; CDR3 protein: CASSKERVATDTQYF; CDR3 DNA: TGTGCCAGCAGTAAGGAAAGGGTAGCGACAGATACGCAGTATTTT
D gene: TRBD1; V gene: TRBV10-2; clone size: NA; J gene: TRBJ1-4; CDR3 protein: CASSEGDRGKSNEKLFF; CDR3 DNA: TGCGCCAGCAGTGAAGGGGACAGGGGGAAATCTAATGAAAAACTGTTTTTT
D gene: NA; V gene: TRBV5-5; clone size: NA; J gene: TRBJ1-2; CDR3 protein: CASSFPAGGMDGYTF; CDR3 DNA: TGTGCCAGCAGCTTCCCCGCCGGGGGAATGGATGGCTACACCTTC
D gene: TRBD1; V gene: TRBV10-2; clone size: NA; J gene: TRBJ2-2; CDR3 protein: CASSASGQGDGGELFF; CDR3 DNA: TGCGCCAGCAGCGCCTCGGGCCAGGGGGACGGCGGGGAGCTGTTTTTT
D gene: TRBD1; V gene: TRBV6-1; clone size: many; J gene: TRBJ1-5; CDR3 protein: CASSEWGGQGNQPQHF; CDR3 DNA: TGTGCCAGCAGTGAATGGGGGGGACAGGGCAATCAGCCCCAGCATTTT
D gene: NA; V gene: TRBV6-6; clone size: NA; J gene: TRBJ1-2; CDR3 protein: CASREGGSDYGYTF; CDR3 DNA: TGTGCCAGCAGGGAGGGGGGGTCTGACTATGGCTACACCTTC
D gene: NA; V gene: TRBV19; clone size: once; J gene: TRBJ1-1; CDR3 protein: CASSTGLSTEAFF; CDR3 DNA: TGTGCCAGTAGTACAGGGTTAAGCACTGAAGCTTTCTTT
D gene: NA; V gene: TRBV29-1; clone size: NA; J gene: TRBJ2-1; CDR3 protein: CSVERAGVPLLYNEQFF; CDR3 DNA: TGCAGCGTTGAAAGGGCAGGGGTCCCGCTACTCTACAATGAGCAGTTCTTC
D gene: TRBD1; V gene: TRBV6-5; clone size: NA; J gene: TRBJ2-7; CDR3 protein: CASSLPGQVYEQYF; CDR3 DNA: TGTGCCAGCAGTCTCCCGGGACAGGTCTACGAGCAGTACTTC
D gene: TRBD1; V gene: TRBV3-1/TRBV3-2; clone size: NA; J gene: TRBJ1-6; CDR3 protein: CASSPPGGTGGSPLHF; CDR3 DNA: TGTGCCAGCAGCCCACCTGGCGGGACAGGGGGTTCACCCCTCCACTTT